This TCR beta chain appears in the sequencing data of a study of Ad26.COV2.S vaccination and SARS-CoV-2 variants. About the research overall: Intramuscular Ad26.COV2.S at 5x10^10 or 1x10^11 viral particles.

Treatment described: 15 to 20 received Ad26.COV2.S at low or high dose, single or two shots; about five received placebo; per-sample allocation not given. On day 63 after the first injection, vaccine and placebo recipients gave samples. Sequenced by immunoSEQ multiplex PCR; TCRdb stores in-frame clones only, minus some. The data contain about 480,000 clones, roughly 85% of them seen just once; the ten biggest clones take up around 13%. This CDR3 region has 14 residues. V was trimmed by 4 bases and J by 2 bases, leaving 13 bases between them. Germline values: CDR1 SGDLS, CDR2 YYNGEE. This clone appeared a single time.

This chain links TRBV9 with TRBJ2-7; a possible D gene is TRBD1 (6 bases). The TCR was taken from a person aged 18 to 65 who received the Ad26.COV2.S COVID-19 vaccine or a placebo. The material sequenced was peripheral blood, taken in a trial of Ad26.COV2.S vaccine versus placebo. CDR3 DNA sequence: TGTGCCAGCAGCCCCCAGGGGTTACCCTACGAGCAGTACTTC. It codes for CASSPQGLPYEQYF.